The 11 T cell receptor beta chains below were found in one sample sequenced in a study of radiotherapy plus CTLA-4 blockade in lung cancer. Some clones are missing from TCRdb's copy, which holds only in-frame ones; the method was immunoSEQ multiplex PCR. The sample includes about 77,000 clones, approximately 73% of them seen just once. Source: peripheral blood, taken from a patient treated with radiotherapy plus ipilimumab. The source is a human donor with non-small cell lung cancer whose response to radiotherapy plus ipilimumab could not be evaluated.

This chain links TRBV7-9 with TRBJ2-2, with D uncertain. CDR3 length equals 18 residues. V was shortened by 1 base and J by 0 bases, with 15 bases between the two germline ends. Germline V lookup: CDR1 SEHNR, CDR2 FQNEAQ (reference sequence). CDR3 in amino acids: CASSLGNLVLANTGELFF. The CDR3 DNA sequence: TGTGCCAGCAGCTTAGGGAACCTGGTCCTAGCGAACACCGGGGAGCTGTTTTTT.

This clone has just a few counts. The CDR3 DNA reads TGCGCCAGCAGTGATCCACTTTACAATGAGCAGTTCTTC. Residues: CASSDPLYNEQFF. The gene calls are TRBV10-2 and TRBJ2-1, with unresolved D. The CDR3 is 13 amino acids. Germline CDR1 WSHSY, CDR2 SAAADI. Trimming shortened V by 3 bases and J by 4 bases, and 7 bases separated the two germline ends.

This chain uses TRBV7-7 with TRBJ2-1; possibly TRBD1 for D (6 bases). The germline V gene has CDR1 SSHAT and CDR2 FNYEAQ (reference sequence). The CDR3 totals 14 residues. V dropped 1 base and J dropped 7 bases, with 11 bases sitting between them. The CDR3 region has the DNA TGTGCCAGCAGCTTAGACGGGACATTGAATGAGCAGTTCTTC. This codes for CASSLDGTLNEQFF. Complete variable domain (other parts from reference TRBV7-7 and TRBJ2-1): GAGVSQSPRYKVTKRGQDVTLRCDPISSHATLYWYQQALGQGPEFLTYFNYEAQPDKSGLPSDRFSAERPEGSISTLTIQRTEQRDSAMYRCASSLDGTLNEQFFGPGTRLTVL.

V usage is TRBV9 and J usage is TRBJ2-7, with 10 nucleotides matching TRBD1. The length of the CDR3 is 15 residues. Unmatched junction bases numbered 3, after V lost 0 bases and J lost 3 bases. CDR1 SGDLS and CDR2 YYNGEE come from the germline V gene. The CDR3, as DNA: TGTGCCAGCAGCGTAGGACAGGGGGCGATCTACGAGCAGTACTTC. Protein: CASSVGQGAIYEQYF.

This rearrangement joins TRBV11-3 to TRBJ1-1; the match to TRBD1 covers 11 bases. Looked up from germline, CDR1 is SGHNT and CDR2 is YENEEA. V lost 4 bases and J lost 3; bases outside the gene matches: 10. This CDR3 is 17 amino acids long. The CDR3 nucleotides read TGTGCCAGCAGCTCCCGGGACAGGGGGTTGTCGGACACTGAAGCTTTCTTT. It is translated as CASSSRDRGLSDTEAFF.

The V call is TRBV6-5, the J call TRBJ2-3, with 8 bases identical to TRBD2. Germline V lookup: CDR1 MNHEY, CDR2 SVGAGI. This CDR3 contains 14 residues. The trim removed 6 bases at V and 5 bases at J, leaving 7 bases unmatched. The CDR3 loop is CASSRGLARDTQYF. As DNA, the CDR3 is TGTGCCAGCAGCCGCGGACTAGCCAGAGATACGCAGTATTTT.

This clone was recorded a few times. The genes are TRBV19 and TRBJ1-1; 9 bases map to TRBD1. J gave up 0 bases and V 4 bases, and 6 bases lay outside the gene matches. This CDR3 region has 16 residues. The germline V gene has CDR1 LNHDA and CDR2 SQIVND (reference sequence). CDR3 in amino acids: CASSSWTGEMNTEAFF. The DNA of the CDR3 is TGTGCCAGTAGTAGCTGGACAGGGGAAATGAACACTGAAGCTTTCTTT.

The chain carries TRBV30 and TRBJ1-2, with D possibly TRBD1 on 5 matching bases. This CDR3 contains 13 residues. Trimming cost V 5 bases and J 1 base, with 11 bases left between them. Germline V lookup: CDR1 GTSNPN, CDR2 SVGIG (reference sequence). CDR3 sequence: CAWSGDSNYGYTF. CDR3 DNA sequence: TGTGCCTGGTCGGGCGACAGTAACTATGGCTACACCTTC.

V and J are TRBV7-2 and TRBJ2-3; no reliable D call. The germline gives CDR1 SGHTA, CDR2 FQGNSA. The CDR3 extends over 14 amino acids. V was cut by 1 base and J by 1 base, with 6 bases left in between. CDR3: CASSLGGRTDTQYF. The CDR3 DNA reads TGTGCCAGCAGCTTAGGTGGGCGCACAGATACGCAGTATTTT.

The CDR3 reads CSVEGVGATDTQYF. The CDR3 coding sequence is TGCAGCGTTGAAGGTGTAGGGGCCACAGATACGCAGTATTTT. V is TRBV29-1 and J is TRBJ2-3, with D possibly TRBD1 on 5 matching bases. Germline-derived CDR1 and CDR2 are SQVTM and ANQGSEA. V was cut by 1 base and J by 2 bases, with 10 bases left in between. The CDR3 is 14 residues long.

The chain carries TRBV7-2 and TRBJ2-5, with 10 nucleotides matching TRBD1. Germline-derived CDR1 and CDR2 are SGHTA and FQGNSA. The CDR3 is 14 residues long. V trimming: 5 bases; J trimming: 5 bases; junction bases outside the gene matches: 5. CDR3 residues: CASSTGQGGETQYF. DNA of the CDR3: TGTGCCAGCAGCACCGGACAGGGGGGGGAGACCCAGTACTTC.